Each of the 30 T cell receptor beta chains below was sequenced from the same sample in a study of CD8 T cells in Susac syndrome (dated by TCRdb to the late 2010s). Preparation of the library involved the immunoSEQ multiplex PCR assay. RNA was extracted with the RNeasy kit and roughly 0.45 to 1 ug was reverse transcribed using random hexamers. TCRdb applied fastp at Q25 and MiXCR to the public reads, then kept only in-frame beta chains. Identical CDR3 proteins give one entry, which carries the most common genes and DNA. The sample table records roughly 330,000 distinct CDR3 sequences; about 90% of these occur just once. Of the sample, less than 0.08% is held by the ten largest clones. Sample: CD4+ T cells from PBMCs. The receptors shown here come from a human donor with multiple sclerosis.

The count of this clonotype is one. The chain recombines TRBV3-1 with TRBJ1-2, with no clear D. Trimming stripped 1 base from V and 4 bases from J, with 10 bases between. The V gene's germline CDR1 is LGHDT and CDR2 YNNKEL (reference sequence). The CDR3 length is 14 residues. DNA for the CDR3: TGTGCCAGCAGCCAAGGTACGGGAACCTATGGCTACACCTTC. Translating it yields CASSQGTGTYGYTF.

The chain couples TRBV24-1 to TRBJ1-4; weak D call: TRBD1 (5 bases). The V end was cut by 3 bases, the J end by 0 bases, with 19 bases between. The CDR3 runs to 19 residues. In germline, CDR1 is KGHDR, CDR2 SFDVKD. The CDR3 region has the DNA TGTGCCACCAGTGATGCCACGGTCAGGGATCGGGCAACTAATGAAAAACTGTTTTTT. Its translation: CATSDATVRDRATNEKLFF.

V usage is TRBV29-1 and J usage is TRBJ1-1; D possibly corresponds to TRBD1 (5 bases). Per the germline V gene, CDR1 is SQVTM and CDR2 is ANQGSEA. The CDR3 is 13 residues long. V lost 4 bases and J 10 bases, leaving 19 bases between the germline ends. Here the CDR3 reads CSVGGRAHGGAFF. The CDR3 DNA is TGCAGCGTTGGGGGCAGGGCTCACGGTGGAGCTTTCTTT.

The chain combines TRBV27 with TRBJ2-5, with unresolved D. Trimming pared 3 bases from V and 2 bases from J, leaving 7 bases between. The CDR3 runs 13 residues. Germline V gives CDR1 MNHEY, CDR2 SMNVEV (reference sequence). The CDR3 sequence: CASSFTRQETQYF. The CDR3 DNA reads as TGTGCCAGCAGTTTCACCCGTCAAGAGACCCAGTACTTC.

The chain combines TRBV7-3 with TRBJ2-7; 8 bases agree with TRBD1. There are 15 residues in the CDR3. V lost 5 bases to trimming and J lost 4 bases; unmatched junction nucleotides: 10. Germline-derived CDR1 and CDR2 are SGHTA and FQGTGA. In DNA form, the CDR3 reads TGTGCCAGCAGCCTCAGGTCAGGGGGCGTGTACGAGCAGTACTTC. Translation: CASSLRSGGVYEQYF.

In DNA, the CDR3 is TGTGCCAGCAGCCCAGGACATATTACGCGGACTGAAGCTTTCTTT. It translates to CASSPGHITRTEAFF. The chain couples TRBV7-2 to TRBJ1-1; D may be TRBD1 (5 bases). This CDR3 comprises 15 residues. Germline-derived CDR1 and CDR2 are SGHTA and FQGNSA. The V end lost 5 bases, the J end lost 5 bases, and 18 bases lay between the germline ends. Variable domain in full (rest from reference TRBV7-2 and TRBJ1-1): GAGVSQSPSNKVTEKGKDVELRCDPISGHTALYWYRQSLGQGLEFLIYFQGNSAPDKSGLPSDRFSAERTGGSVSTLTIQRTQQEDSAVYLCASSPGHITRTEAFFGQGTRLTVV.

V and J are TRBV5-6 and TRBJ1-5; D possibly corresponds to TRBD1 (5 bases). Per the germline V gene, CDR1 is SGHDT and CDR2 is YYEEEE. This CDR3 has 15 residues. The V end was cut by 3 bases, the J end by 0 bases, with 10 bases between. The CDR3 here is CASSSQGYSNQPQHF. CDR3 in DNA: TGTGCCAGCAGCTCTCAGGGTTATAGCAATCAGCCCCAGCATTTT.

The V gene is TRBV6-4, the J gene TRBJ2-3, with 9 nucleotides matching TRBD2. This CDR3 has 14 amino acids. Germline CDR1 reads MRHNA; CDR2 reads SNTAGT. J gave up 4 bases and V 10 bases, and 9 bases lay outside the gene matches. CDR3: CATRPGLASDTQYF. The CDR3 DNA is TGTGCCACCAGACCGGGACTAGCATCAGATACGCAGTATTTT.

The rearrangement links TRBV7-6 to TRBJ2-1; 9 bases fit TRBD2. The V gene end was trimmed by 1 base and the J gene end by 3 bases; junction bases not matched to a gene: 4. The CDR3 is 16 amino acids. Germline V gives CDR1 SGHVS, CDR2 FNYEAQ. The CDR3: CASSLVQRGVYNEQFF. The CDR3 bases are TGTGCCAGCAGCTTAGTACAGCGGGGGGTCTACAATGAGCAGTTCTTC.

This clonotype was detected once. This sequence joins TRBV20-1 and TRBJ2-6; D is unclear. The CDR3 is made up of 13 amino acids. V lost 4 bases to trimming and J lost 4 bases, with 8 bases between them. Looked up from germline, CDR1 is DFQATT and CDR2 is SNEGSKA (reference sequence). CDR3 sequence reads: CSAIRPGANVLTF. The CDR3 DNA reads as TGCAGTGCTATAAGGCCCGGGGCCAACGTCCTGACTTTC.

CDR3 protein: CASSQASGGGQETQYF. CDR3 nucleotide sequence: TGTGCCAGCAGCCAAGCTAGCGGGGGGGGGCAAGAGACCCAGTACTTC. The chain couples TRBV4-2 to TRBJ2-5, with 12 nucleotides matching TRBD2. V lost 1 base to trimming and J lost 2 bases; unmatched junction nucleotides: 2. The CDR3 runs to 16 residues. CDR1 is LGHNA, CDR2 YNFKEQ, per germline.

A few counts support this clonotype. The chain employs TRBV18 and TRBJ2-7, with D possibly TRBD2 on 6 matching bases. Germline lookup yields CDR1 KGHSH and CDR2 LQKENI. This CDR3 has 13 residues. Between the trimmed V and J ends, which lost 6 bases and 3 bases, there was a span of 12 bases. CDR3 region: CASSPSGDYEQYF. The CDR3 bases are TGTGCCAGCTCCCCCTCGGGGGACTACGAGCAGTACTTC.

The rearrangement uses TRBV30 and TRBJ1-2; no reliable D call. V was cut by 1 base and J by 2 bases, with 14 bases left in between. The germline CDR1 and CDR2 sequences are GTSNPN and SVGIG (reference sequence). The CDR3 is made up of 15 amino acids. Written as DNA, the CDR3 is TGTGCCTGGAGTGCCGCGGGTATTAACAACTATGGCTACACCTTC. Protein sequence: CAWSAAGINNYGYTF.

The chain employs TRBV3-1 and TRBJ2-6; D is unresolved. CDR3 length equals 17 residues. Germline CDR1 is LGHDT and CDR2 is YNNKEL (reference sequence). Trimming removed 1 base at V and 4 bases at J, with 14 bases between. CDR3 sequence reads: CASSQGNRLLGANVLTF. The CDR3 DNA is TGTGCCAGCAGCCAAGGGAACCGACTTTTAGGGGCCAACGTCCTGACTTTC. The entire variable domain, with the rest obtained from reference TRBV3-1 and TRBJ2-6, is as follows: DTAVSQTPKYLVTQMGNDKSIKCEQNLGHDTMYWYKQDSKKFLKIMFSYNNKELIINETVPNRFSPKSPDKAHLNLHINSLELGDSAVYFCASSQGNRLLGANVLTFGAGSRLTVL.

The chain combines TRBV18 with TRBJ2-7; 10 bases align to TRBD1. The CDR3 runs 16 residues. Germline CDR1 is KGHSH and CDR2 is LQKENI. The V segment lost 3 bases and the J segment 2 bases; nucleotides outside the gene matches: 7. DNA for the CDR3: TGTGCCAGCTCACCTATGGGACAGGGGCGAGCCTACGAGCAGTACTTC. Translation: CASSPMGQGRAYEQYF. Together with reference TRBV18 and TRBJ2-7, the CDR3 gives the full variable domain: NAGVMQNPRHLVRRRGQEARLRCSPMKGHSHVYWYRQLPEEGLKFMVYLQKENIIDESGMPKERFSAEFPKEGPSILRIQQVVRGDSAAYFCASSPMGQGRAYEQYFGPGTRLTVT.

The chain joins TRBV18 to TRBJ2-7; D gene ambiguous. This CDR3 is 14 amino acids long. V was clipped by 2 bases and J by 6 bases, with 14 bases between them. Germline CDR1 and CDR2: KGHSH and LQKENI. CDR3: CASSPASRAVEQYF. The CDR3 DNA is TGTGCCAGCTCACCAGCGAGCCGGGCAGTCGAGCAGTACTTC.

This chain connects TRBV29-1 to TRBJ2-7; D uncertain. This CDR3 contains 11 residues. The V and J ends lost 4 bases and 5 bases respectively, with 9 bases between them. CDR1 and CDR2 (germline): SQVTM, ANQGSEA. CDR3 DNA sequence: TGCAGCGTTGGCGACACAAACGAGCAGTACTTC. Residues: CSVGDTNEQYF.

The chain is built from TRBV19 and TRBJ1-4; no definite D call. V was cut by 4 bases and J by 7 bases, with 16 bases left in between. The CDR3 loop spans 15 amino acids. From germline, CDR1 is LNHDA and CDR2 SQIVND (reference sequence). The DNA of the CDR3 is TGTGCCAGTAGTACAGCTCCCCTCATGGGTGAAAAACTGTTTTTT. Protein sequence: CASSTAPLMGEKLFF.

The rearrangement joins TRBV18 to TRBJ2-7, with D possibly being TRBD2 (5 bases). V dropped 0 bases and J dropped 2 bases, with 8 bases sitting between them. There are 14 residues in the CDR3. Germline CDR1 reads KGHSH; CDR2 reads LQKENI. The CDR3, as DNA: TGTGCCAGCTCACCACCGACCGGGACCTACGAGCAGTACTTC. Protein: CASSPPTGTYEQYF. The whole variable domain, filled in from reference TRBV18 and TRBJ2-7, reads NAGVMQNPRHLVRRRGQEARLRCSPMKGHSHVYWYRQLPEEGLKFMVYLQKENIIDESGMPKERFSAEFPKEGPSILRIQQVVRGDSAAYFCASSPPTGTYEQYFGPGTRLTVT.

The chain employs TRBV7-3 and TRBJ2-2; the match to TRBD2 covers 9 bases. Germline CDR1 SGHTA, CDR2 FQGTGA. J gave up 0 bases and V 6 bases, and 8 bases lay outside the gene matches. This CDR3 has 17 amino acids. The CDR3 DNA sequence: TGTGCCAGCAGTCAGGGAGCTAGCGGGACGAACACCGGGGAGCTGTTTTTT. It specifies CASSQGASGTNTGELFF.

The J gene is TRBJ1-1, the V gene TRBV27, with D unclear. The V gene lost 4 bases and the J gene lost 4 bases, with 13 bases spanning the gap. Germline CDR1 MNHEY, CDR2 SMNVEV (reference sequence). The CDR3 consists of 14 residues. The chain's CDR3 is CASSYRARGTEAFF. The CDR3 DNA reads TGTGCCAGCAGTTACCGGGCCCGGGGCACTGAAGCTTTCTTT.

The chain combines TRBV20-1 with TRBJ2-3, with D perhaps TRBD1 or TRBD2 (5 bases each). The CDR3 has 14 amino acids. CDR1 is DFQATT and CDR2 is SNEGSKA in the germline V gene (reference sequence). The V and J ends lost 5 bases and 5 bases respectively, with 17 bases between them. The CDR3 bases are TGCAGTGCTGGCCGGGACCATATCGAAGATACGCAGTATTTT. Translation gives CSAGRDHIEDTQYF.

The chain combines TRBV7-9 with TRBJ1-1; no reliable D call. The CDR3 loop spans 14 amino acids. The V and J ends lost 2 bases and 2 bases respectively, with 9 bases between them. Germline V gene sequence: CDR1 SEHNR, CDR2 FQNEAQ (reference sequence). The chain's CDR3 is CASSLTTANTEAFF. The DNA for the CDR3 is TGTGCCAGCAGCTTAACCACGGCAAACACTGAAGCTTTCTTT.

The J gene is TRBJ2-5, the V gene TRBV4-1, with a weak D call TRBD1 (7 bases). Germline CDR1 is MGHRA and CDR2 is YSYEKL. V lost 4 bases and J 2 bases, leaving 17 bases between the germline ends. There are 16 residues in the CDR3. The CDR3 nucleotides read TGCGCCAGCAGCCTCTTCCGAGCAGGGGGGCAAGAGACCCAGTACTTC. Translation gives CASSLFRAGGQETQYF.

The V gene is TRBV5-6, the J gene TRBJ1-1; D remains ambiguous. The V gene's germline CDR1 is SGHDT and CDR2 YYEEEE. Trimming removed 0 bases at V and 1 base at J, with 7 bases between. The CDR3 has 14 amino acids. CDR3 sequence: CASSLEQSNTEAFF. In DNA, the CDR3 is TGTGCCAGCAGCTTGGAACAGTCGAACACTGAAGCTTTCTTT.

The chain combines TRBV5-1 with TRBJ2-1, with 9 bases fitting TRBD1. After removal of 0 bases from V and 8 bases from J, the junction contained 6 bases not matched to a gene. Germline V gene sequence: CDR1 SGHRS, CDR2 YFSETQ. There are 15 residues in the CDR3. Here the CDR3 reads CASSLEGTGHDEQFF. DNA for the CDR3: TGCGCCAGCAGCTTGGAAGGGACAGGGCATGATGAGCAGTTCTTC.

The chain links TRBV20-1 to TRBJ2-3; D may be TRBD2 (6 bases). Trimming stripped 6 bases from V and 5 bases from J, with 9 bases between. CDR1 and CDR2 from the germline V gene are DFQATT and SNEGSKA (reference sequence). The CDR3 length is 11 residues. The CDR3 nucleotides are TGCAGTGCCCGGGGAGGAGATACGCAGTATTTT. Amino acid sequence: CSARGGDTQYF.

This clonotype was recorded only once. The chain recombines TRBV7-9 with TRBJ2-3; 7 positions match TRBD2. Unmatched junction bases numbered 13, after V lost 7 bases and J lost 6 bases. CDR1 is SEHNR and CDR2 is FQNEAQ in the germline V gene (reference sequence). CDR3 length: 15 amino acids. CDR3 bases: TGTGCCAGCACCCCCATCGGCGGGGGAGGGGATACGCAGTATTTT. Translating it yields CASTPIGGGGDTQYF.

The gene calls are TRBV30 and TRBJ1-1; D is undetermined. The V end lost 0 bases, the J end lost 8 bases, and 13 bases lay between the germline ends. Germline V gene data show CDR1 as GTSNPN and CDR2 as SVGIG (reference sequence). This CDR3 has 13 amino acids. The CDR3 region is CAWSVSSVIEAFF. CDR3 bases: TGTGCCTGGAGTGTATCGTCCGTGATCGAAGCTTTCTTT.

The chain recombines TRBV7-9 with TRBJ2-3, with 9 bases aligning to TRBD2. Per the germline V gene, CDR1 is SEHNR and CDR2 is FQNEAQ (reference sequence). The CDR3 spans 14 residues. V lost 9 bases, J lost 4 bases, and 8 bases stayed unmatched. The CDR3 loop reads CARGAAGGSDTQYF. In DNA form, the CDR3 reads TGTGCCAGGGGCGCGGCGGGGGGGTCAGATACGCAGTATTTT.